This T cell receptor beta chain was captured by sequencing in a study of Graves' ophthalmopathy and Graves' hyperthyroidism. Study information: Untreated patients at initial diagnosis provided peripheral blood.

Lactation, pregnancy, uncontrolled infections and other autoimmune diseases were all grounds for excluding patients. This clonotype occurred many times. Its antigen is unidentified. V was trimmed by 2 bases and J by 2 bases, leaving 6 bases between them. The CDR3 has 13 amino acids. The germline gives CDR1 SGHAT, CDR2 FQNNGV. Study-wide results and limits: Most expanded clonotypes in thyroid above 0.001 frequency also showed up in blood.

As the template, RNA transcripts were used to amplify TCR beta CDR3 regions. After a first-round RT-PCR with HTBI primers, a second-round multiplex PCR was run. TCRdb reanalysed the multiplex PCR reads using MiXCR and keeps one entry per CDR3 protein. The profile shows about 210,000 distinct CDR3 sequences, less than 30% of them singletons. The V call is TRBV11-2, the J call TRBJ1-2; no clear D. Source material: peripheral blood. The clonotype was recovered from a man between 50 and 59 years old with Graves' ophthalmopathy. CDR3 sequence reads: CASSLRTNYGYTF. The CDR3 DNA reads TGTGCCAGCAGCTTAAGGACGAACTATGGCTACACCTTC.